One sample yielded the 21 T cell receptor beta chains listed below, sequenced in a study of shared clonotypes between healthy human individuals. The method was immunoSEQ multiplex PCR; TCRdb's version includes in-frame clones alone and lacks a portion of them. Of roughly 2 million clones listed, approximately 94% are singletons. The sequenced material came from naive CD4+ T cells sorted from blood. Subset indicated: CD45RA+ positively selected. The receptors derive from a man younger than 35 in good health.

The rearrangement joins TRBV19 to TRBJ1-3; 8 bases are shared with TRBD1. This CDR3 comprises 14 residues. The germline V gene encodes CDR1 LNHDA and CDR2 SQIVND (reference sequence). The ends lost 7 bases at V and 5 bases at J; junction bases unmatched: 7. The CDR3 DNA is TGTGCCAGTACGCTCCGGGACAGGAGAAACACCATATATTTT. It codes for CASTLRDRRNTIYF.

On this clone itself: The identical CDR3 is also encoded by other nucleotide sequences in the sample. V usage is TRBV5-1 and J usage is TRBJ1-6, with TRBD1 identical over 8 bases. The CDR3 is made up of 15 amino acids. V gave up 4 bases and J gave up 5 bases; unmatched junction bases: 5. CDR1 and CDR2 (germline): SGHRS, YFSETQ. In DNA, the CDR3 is TGCGCCAGCAGCCCCGGGACAGGTGATAATTCACCCCTCCACTTT. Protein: CASSPGTGDNSPLHF.

The chain's CDR3 is CAISPDRQRWETQYF. The CDR3 coding sequence is TGTGCCATCAGTCCGGACAGGCAAAGGTGGGAGACCCAGTACTTC. V and J are TRBV10-3 and TRBJ2-5, with 7 positions matching TRBD1. The germline gives CDR1 ENHRY, CDR2 SYGVKD. J was trimmed by 5 bases and V by 5 bases; bases with no gene match: 11. This CDR3 contains 15 residues.

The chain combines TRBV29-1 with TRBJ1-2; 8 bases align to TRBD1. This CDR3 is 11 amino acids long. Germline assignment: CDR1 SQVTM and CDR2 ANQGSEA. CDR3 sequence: CSDRQGHGYTF. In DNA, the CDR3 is TGCAGTGACAGACAGGGGCATGGCTACACCTTC. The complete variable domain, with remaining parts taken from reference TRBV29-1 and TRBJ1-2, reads SAVISQKPSRDICQRGTSLTIQCQVDSQVTMMFWYRQQPGQSLTLIATANQGSEATYESGFVIDKFPISRPNLTFSTLTVSNMSPEDSSIYLCSDRQGHGYTFGSGTRLTVV.

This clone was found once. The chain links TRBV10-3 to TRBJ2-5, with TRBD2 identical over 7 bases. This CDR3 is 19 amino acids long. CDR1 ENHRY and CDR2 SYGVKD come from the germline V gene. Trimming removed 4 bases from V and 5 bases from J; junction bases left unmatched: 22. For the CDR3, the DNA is TGTGCCATCAGTGGGGGGACTAATGGCCAGCACCAGGTAAAGGAGACCCAGTACTTC. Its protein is CAISGGTNGQHQVKETQYF.

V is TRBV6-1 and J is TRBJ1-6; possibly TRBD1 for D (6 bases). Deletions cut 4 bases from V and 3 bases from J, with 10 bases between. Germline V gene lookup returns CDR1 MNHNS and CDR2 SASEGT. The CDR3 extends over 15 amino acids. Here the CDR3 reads CASSGGTSYNSPLHF. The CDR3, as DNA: TGTGCCAGCAGTGGGGGGACAAGCTATAATTCACCCCTCCACTTT.

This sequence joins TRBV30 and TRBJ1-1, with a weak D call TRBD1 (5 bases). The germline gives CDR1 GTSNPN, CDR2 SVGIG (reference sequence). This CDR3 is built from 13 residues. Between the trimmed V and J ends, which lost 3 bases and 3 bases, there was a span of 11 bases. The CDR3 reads CAWSTRGDTEAFF. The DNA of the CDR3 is TGTGCCTGGAGCACCCGGGGGGACACTGAAGCTTTCTTT.

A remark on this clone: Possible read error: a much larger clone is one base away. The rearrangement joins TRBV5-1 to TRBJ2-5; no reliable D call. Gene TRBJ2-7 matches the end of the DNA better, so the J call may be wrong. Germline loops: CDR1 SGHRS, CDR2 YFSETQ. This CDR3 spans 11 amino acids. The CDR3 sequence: CASSLAYEQYF. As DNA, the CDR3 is TGCGCCAGCAGCTTGGCCTACGAGCAGTACTTC.

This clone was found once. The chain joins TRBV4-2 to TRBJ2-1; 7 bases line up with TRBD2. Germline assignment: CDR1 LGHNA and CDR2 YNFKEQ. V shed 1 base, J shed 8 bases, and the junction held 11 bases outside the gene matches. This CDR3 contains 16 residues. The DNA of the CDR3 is TGTGCCAGCAGCCAAGTCGGCGGGGGAATTTTCGATGAGCAGTTCTTC. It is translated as CASSQVGGGIFDEQFF.

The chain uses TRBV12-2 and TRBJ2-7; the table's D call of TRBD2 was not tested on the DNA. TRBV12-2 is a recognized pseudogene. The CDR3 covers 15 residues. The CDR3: CASRLEGRDPYEQYF. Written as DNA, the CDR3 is TGTGCAAGTCGCCTAGAGGGCCGGGATCCCTACGAGCAGTACTTC.

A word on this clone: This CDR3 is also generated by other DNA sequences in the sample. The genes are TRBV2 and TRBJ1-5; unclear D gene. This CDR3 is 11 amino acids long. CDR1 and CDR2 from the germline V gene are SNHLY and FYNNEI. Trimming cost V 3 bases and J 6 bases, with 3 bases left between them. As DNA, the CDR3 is TGTGCCAGCAGTGACGGTCAGCCCCAGCATTTT. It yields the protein CASSDGQPQHF.

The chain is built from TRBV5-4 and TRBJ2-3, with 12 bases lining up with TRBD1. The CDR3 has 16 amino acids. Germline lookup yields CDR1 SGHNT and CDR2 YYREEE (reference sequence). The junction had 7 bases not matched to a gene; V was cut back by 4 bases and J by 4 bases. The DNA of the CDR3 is TGTGCCAGCAGCCACGGGACAGGGGGCTTTTCAGATACGCAGTATTTT. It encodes CASSHGTGGFSDTQYF.

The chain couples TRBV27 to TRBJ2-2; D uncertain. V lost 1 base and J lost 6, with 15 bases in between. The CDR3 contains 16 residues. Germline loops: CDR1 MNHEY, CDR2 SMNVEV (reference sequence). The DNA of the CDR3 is TGTGCCAGCAGTTTATACCTGCTAGTAGTCCCCGGGGAGCTGTTTTTT. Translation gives CASSLYLLVVPGELFF.

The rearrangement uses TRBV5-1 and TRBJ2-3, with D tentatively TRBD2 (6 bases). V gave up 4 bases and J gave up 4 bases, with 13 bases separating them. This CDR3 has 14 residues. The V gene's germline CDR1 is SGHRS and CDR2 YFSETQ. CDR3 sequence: CASSVVGTADTQYF. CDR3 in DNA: TGCGCCAGCAGCGTTGTTGGGACTGCAGATACGCAGTATTTT.

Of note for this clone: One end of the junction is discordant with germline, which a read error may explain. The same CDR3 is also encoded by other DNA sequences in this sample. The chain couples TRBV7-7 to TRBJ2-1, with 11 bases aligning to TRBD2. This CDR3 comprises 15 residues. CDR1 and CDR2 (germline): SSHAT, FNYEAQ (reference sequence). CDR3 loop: CASSLGTSGYNEQFF. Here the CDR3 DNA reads TGTGCTAGCAGCTTGGGGACTAGCGGCTACAATGAGCAGTTCTTC.

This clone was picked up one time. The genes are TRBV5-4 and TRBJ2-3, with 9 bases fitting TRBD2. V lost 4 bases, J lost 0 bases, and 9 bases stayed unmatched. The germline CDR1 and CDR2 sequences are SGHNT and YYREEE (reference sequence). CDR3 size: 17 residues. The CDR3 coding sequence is TGTGCCAGCAGCCTAGCCGCTAGCGGGGCTAGCACAGATACGCAGTATTTT. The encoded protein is CASSLAASGASTDTQYF.

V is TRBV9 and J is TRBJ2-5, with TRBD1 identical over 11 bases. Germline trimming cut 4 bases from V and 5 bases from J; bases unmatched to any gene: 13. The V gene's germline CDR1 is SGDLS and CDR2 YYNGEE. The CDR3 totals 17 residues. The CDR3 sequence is CASSPWTGGLTWETQYF. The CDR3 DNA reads TGTGCCAGCAGCCCCTGGACAGGGGGCTTGACTTGGGAGACCCAGTACTTC.

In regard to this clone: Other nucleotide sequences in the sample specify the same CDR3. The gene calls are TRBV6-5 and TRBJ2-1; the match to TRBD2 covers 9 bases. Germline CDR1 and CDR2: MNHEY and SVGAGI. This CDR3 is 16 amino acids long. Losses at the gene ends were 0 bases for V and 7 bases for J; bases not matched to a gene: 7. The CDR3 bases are TGTGCCAGCAGTTACTCGGGCGGGAGGGCCAGGAATGAGCAGTTCTTC. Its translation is CASSYSGGRARNEQFF.

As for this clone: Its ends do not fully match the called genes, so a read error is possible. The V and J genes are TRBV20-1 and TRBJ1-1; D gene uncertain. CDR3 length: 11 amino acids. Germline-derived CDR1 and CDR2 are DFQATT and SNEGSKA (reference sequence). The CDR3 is CSASLNSEAFF. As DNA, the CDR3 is TGCAGTGCTAGCCTGAACAGTGAAGCTTTCTTT.

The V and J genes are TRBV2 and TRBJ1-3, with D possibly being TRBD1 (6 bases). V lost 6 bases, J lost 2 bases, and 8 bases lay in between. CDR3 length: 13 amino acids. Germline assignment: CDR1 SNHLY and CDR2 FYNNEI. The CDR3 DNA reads TGTGCCAGCAGGAAGGGGGCTGGAAACACCATATATTTT. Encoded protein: CASRKGAGNTIYF.

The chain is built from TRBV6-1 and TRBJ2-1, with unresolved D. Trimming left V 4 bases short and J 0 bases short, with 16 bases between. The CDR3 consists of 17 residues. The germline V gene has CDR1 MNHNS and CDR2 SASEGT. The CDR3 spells CASSVLSTPSSYNEQFF. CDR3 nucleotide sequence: TGTGCCAGCAGTGTACTTTCTACCCCGAGCTCCTACAATGAGCAGTTCTTC.